The 14 T cell receptor beta chains below were found in one sample sequenced in a study of CD8 T cells in ankylosing spondylitis. In TCRdb, the 5' RACE reads were re-called with MiXCR into one record per CDR3 protein. The sample yields some 220,000 distinct CDR3 sequences, around 7.9% seen once. These receptors are not linked to any known antigen. Study results and caveats: There was a TCR beta motif, made of several highly homologous variants, that appeared characteristic of ankylosing spondylitis blood.

Material: blood, either unsorted or a sorted T cell fraction (not recorded which). The receptors stem from a male donor with ankylosing spondylitis.

V gene TRBV7-6 combines with J gene TRBJ2-2; 12 bases map to TRBD2. Per germline, CDR1 SGHVS and CDR2 FNYEAQ. The V and J ends lost 2 bases and 6 bases, in that order; junction bases with no gene match: 4. This CDR3 region has 16 residues. This CDR3 is CASSLTASGRAGELFF. For the CDR3, the DNA is TGTGCCAGCAGCTTAACGGCTAGCGGGAGGGCCGGGGAGCTGTTTTTT.

This clonotype was detected many times. This chain connects TRBV12-3 or TRBV12-4 to TRBJ1-2, with D tentatively TRBD1 (5 bases). Trimming removed 1 base from V and 8 bases from J, with 8 bases in between. The CDR3 runs 12 residues. The CDR3 sequence: CASSLGQGGYTF. The DNA of the CDR3 is TGTGCCAGCAGTTTAGGCCAGGGCGGCTACACCTTC.

There are many counts of this clonotype. The CDR3 DNA reads as TGCGCCAGCAGCTTGGTGGAGGAGTGGGGCCAGTACTTC. It codes for CASSLVEEWGQYF. The rearrangement joins TRBV5-1 to TRBJ2-5, with D perhaps TRBD2 (5 bases). V was cut by 0 bases and J by 10 bases, with 13 bases left in between. Germline lookup yields CDR1 SGHRS and CDR2 YFSETQ. The CDR3 is made up of 13 amino acids.

This clonotype was seen more than once but under ten times. The chain employs TRBV7-8 and TRBJ2-5, with D unclear. Germline V gene sequence: CDR1 SGHVS, CDR2 FQNEAQ. Trimming stripped 1 base from V and 5 bases from J, with 8 bases between. This CDR3 contains 13 residues. The CDR3 coding sequence is TGTGCCAGCAGCTTAGACGGGTCGGAGACCCAGTACTTC. Its translation: CASSLDGSETQYF.

This clonotype came up a few times. The chain uses TRBV12-3 or TRBV12-4 and TRBJ2-7; D may be TRBD2 (5 bases). The V and J ends lost 3 bases and 4 bases respectively, with 19 bases between them. CDR3 length: 16 amino acids. As DNA, the CDR3 is TGTGCCAGCAGTTTCTTCGGTCCTGTTTCGGGGTACGAGCAGTACTTC. This translates into CASSFFGPVSGYEQYF.

This clonotype was observed a few times. The CDR3 spells CASSPRTGGYRSNIQYF. The CDR3 DNA is TGTGCCAGCAGCCCACGGACAGGGGGCTATAGATCCAACATTCAGTACTTC. This chain links TRBV11-2 with TRBJ2-4; TRBD1 aligns across 11 bases. The germline V gene encodes CDR1 SGHAT and CDR2 FQNNGV. Trimming removed 5 bases from V and 7 bases from J; junction bases left unmatched: 13. The CDR3 contains 17 residues.

CDR3 coding DNA: TGTGCCAGCAGGCGACAGGGTTACGAGCAGTACTTC. Translated: CASRRQGYEQYF. The chain recombines TRBV11-2 with TRBJ2-7; 7 bases match TRBD1. The J segment lost 4 bases and the V segment lost 6 bases, leaving 3 bases of the junction unmatched. The CDR3 length is 12 residues. CDR1 is SGHAT, CDR2 FQNNGV, per germline.

This clonotype was found a few times. This CDR3 reads CSARDFTGGQPQHF. The CDR3 DNA reads as TGCAGTGCTAGAGATTTCACAGGGGGACAGCCCCAGCATTTT. The chain is built from TRBV20-1 and TRBJ1-5, with TRBD1 matching 8 bases. V was clipped by 0 bases and J by 7 bases; unmatched bases: 5. This CDR3 contains 14 residues. Germline lookup yields CDR1 DFQATT and CDR2 SNEGSKA (reference sequence).

The chain recombines TRBV6-2 or TRBV6-3 with TRBJ1-2; no firm D call. Germline V lookup: CDR1 MNHEY, CDR2 SVGEGT. Trimming removed 2 bases at V and 0 bases at J, with 7 bases between. The CDR3 covers 14 residues. The CDR3 nucleotides read TGTGCCAGCAGTTACGGCCAGACTAACTATGGCTACACCTTC. It translates to CASSYGQTNYGYTF.

There are a few counts of this clonotype. The rearrangement links TRBV20-1 to TRBJ2-7; D might be TRBD2 (7 bases). The CDR3 is 15 residues long. Germline loops: CDR1 DFQATT, CDR2 SNEGSKA (reference sequence). V lost 0 bases to trimming and J lost 6 bases, with 18 bases between them. CDR3 bases: TGCAGTGCTAGAGATTGGGCGGGGGCGTTTATCGAGCAGTACTTC. This encodes CSARDWAGAFIEQYF.

This clonotype was observed many times. This chain links TRBV28 with TRBJ2-5; perhaps D is TRBD1 or TRBD2 (5 bases each). There are 14 residues in the CDR3. V was clipped by 6 bases and J by 2 bases, with 13 bases between them. CDR1 and CDR2 (germline): MDHEN, SYDVKM. As DNA, the CDR3 is TGTGCCAGCAGCCTTACGGGGCTTCAAGAGACCCAGTACTTC. Residues: CASSLTGLQETQYF.

V is TRBV7-8 and J is TRBJ2-1, with no clear D. The length of the CDR3 is 17 residues. V dropped 5 bases and J dropped 3 bases, with 20 bases sitting between them. Germline V CDR1 and CDR2: SGHVS, FQNEAQ. The CDR3 is CASSLMPPGPSYNEQFF. The CDR3 bases are TGTGCCAGCAGCCTCATGCCGCCGGGCCCTAGCTACAATGAGCAGTTCTTC.

At least ten counts were recorded for this clonotype. The V gene is TRBV27, the J gene TRBJ1-1; TRBD1 agrees at 8 bases. The junction had 4 bases not matched to a gene; V was cut back by 6 bases and J by 1 base. The germline V gene has CDR1 MNHEY and CDR2 SMNVEV (reference sequence). The CDR3 extends over 14 amino acids. CDR3 DNA: TGTGCCAGCAGACCAGGGGGCTGGAACACTGAAGCTTTCTTT. Amino acids: CASRPGGWNTEAFF.

This clonotype showed up many times. The chain combines TRBV27 with TRBJ1-3, with D uncertain. Germline V gives CDR1 MNHEY, CDR2 SMNVEV (reference sequence). This CDR3 contains 17 residues. With 5 bases removed from V and 0 bases from J, the gap between germline ends came to 17 bases. CDR3 amino acids: CASSPFTETSSGNTIYF. As DNA, the CDR3 is TGTGCCAGCAGTCCCTTTACAGAAACCAGCTCTGGAAACACCATATATTTT.